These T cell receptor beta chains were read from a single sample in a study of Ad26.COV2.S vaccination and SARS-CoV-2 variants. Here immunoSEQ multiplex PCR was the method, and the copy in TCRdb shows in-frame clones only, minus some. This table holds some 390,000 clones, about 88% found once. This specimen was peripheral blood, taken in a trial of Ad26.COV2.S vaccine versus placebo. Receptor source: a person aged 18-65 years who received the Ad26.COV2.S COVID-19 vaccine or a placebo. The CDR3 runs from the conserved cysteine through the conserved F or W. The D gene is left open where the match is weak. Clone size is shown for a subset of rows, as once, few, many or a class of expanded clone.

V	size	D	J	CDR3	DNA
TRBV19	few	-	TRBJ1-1	CASRGFREFEAFF	TGTGCCAGTAGAGGCTTCCGGGAGTTTGAAGCTTTCTTT
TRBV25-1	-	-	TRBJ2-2	CASLAPNTGELFF	TGTGCCAGCCTAGCGCCGAACACCGGGGAGCTGTTTTTT
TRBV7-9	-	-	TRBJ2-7	CASSFYISGSYEQYF	TGTGCCAGCAGCTTCTATATATCAGGCTCCTACGAGCAGTACTTC
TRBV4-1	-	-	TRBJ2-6	CASSQDPTRTGVGANVLTF	TGCGCCAGCAGCCAAGATCCGACAAGGACGGGCGTCGGGGCCAACGTCCTGACTTTC
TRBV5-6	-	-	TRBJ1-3	CASSLLISGNTIYF	TGTGCCAGCAGCTTGTTAATCTCTGGAAACACCATATATTTT
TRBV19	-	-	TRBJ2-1	CASSIGNEQFF	TGTGCCAGTAGTATTGGTAATGAGCAGTTCTTC
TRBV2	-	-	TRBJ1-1	CASSEAWGRANTEAFF	TGTGCCAGCAGTGAAGCCTGGGGCAGGGCGAACACTGAAGCTTTCTTT
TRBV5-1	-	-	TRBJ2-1	CASSLPGASSYNEQFF	TGCGCCAGCAGCTTACCGGGGGCGAGCTCCTACAATGAGCAGTTCTTC
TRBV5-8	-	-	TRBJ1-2	CASSLQGPGYTF	TGTGCCAGCAGCTTACAGGGTCCTGGCTACACCTTC
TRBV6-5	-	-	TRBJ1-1	CASSTQNTEAFF	TGTGCCAGCAGCACCCAGAACACTGAAGCTTTCTTT
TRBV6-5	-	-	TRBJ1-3	CASSPSVRRNTIYF	TGTGCCAGCAGCCCCTCGGTCCGTCGAAACACCATATATTTT
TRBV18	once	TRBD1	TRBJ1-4	CASSPRSGGNEKLFF	TGTGCCAGCTCACCACGCTCAGGGGGCAATGAAAAACTGTTTTTT
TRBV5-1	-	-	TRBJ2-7	CASSLEGALTYEQYF	TGCGCCAGCAGCTTGGAAGGGGCCTTAACCTACGAGCAGTACTTC
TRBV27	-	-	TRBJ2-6	CASTTSWGPGANVLTF	TGTGCCAGCACCACAAGTTGGGGGCCCGGGGCCAACGTCCTGACTTTC
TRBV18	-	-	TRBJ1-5	CASSPLGSGNQPQHF	TGTGCCAGCTCACCACTGGGCTCGGGCAATCAGCCCCAGCATTTT
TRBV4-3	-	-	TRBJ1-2	CASSQDGGPSGYTF	TGCGCCAGCAGCCAAGATGGGGGGCCTTCTGGCTACACCTTC
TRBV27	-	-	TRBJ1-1	CASSAQGGVGEAFF	TGTGCCAGCAGTGCACAGGGAGGGGTGGGTGAAGCTTTCTTT
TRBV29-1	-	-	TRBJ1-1	CSVEAGNTEAFF	TGCAGCGTGGAGGCGGGGAACACTGAAGCTTTCTTT
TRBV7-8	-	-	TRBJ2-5	CASSFRREPLQETQYF	TGTGCCAGCAGCTTCCGACGTGAGCCCCTCCAAGAGACCCAGTACTTC
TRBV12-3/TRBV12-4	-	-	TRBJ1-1	CASSWVGNTEAFF	TGTGCCAGCAGTTGGGTCGGGAACACTGAAGCTTTCTTT
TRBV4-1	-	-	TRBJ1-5	CASSQVERVDQPQHF	TGCGCCAGCAGCCAAGTGGAAAGGGTGGATCAGCCCCAGCATTTT
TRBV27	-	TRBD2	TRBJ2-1	CASSPSGLAGGRSYNEQFF	TGTGCCAGCTCCCCGTCGGGACTAGCGGGGGGTAGATCCTACAATGAGCAGTTCTTC
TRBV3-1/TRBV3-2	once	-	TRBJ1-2	CASSQGTASNYGYTF	TGTGCCAGCAGCCAAGGGACAGCTTCTAACTATGGCTACACCTTC
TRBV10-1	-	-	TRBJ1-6	CASSEWGGSPLHF	TGCGCCAGCAGTGAGTGGGGCGGTTCACCCCTCCACTTT
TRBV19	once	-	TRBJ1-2	CASSFSTGNYGYTF	TGTGCCAGTAGTTTCTCGACAGGCAACTATGGCTACACCTTC
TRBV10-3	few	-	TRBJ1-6	CAISEQTGPLVALHF	TGTGCCATCAGTGAGCAGACAGGTCCCCTAGTCGCCCTCCACTTT
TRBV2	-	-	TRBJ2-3	CASSPSGGGTDTQYF	TGTGCCAGCAGCCCGAGTGGGGGCGGGACAGATACGCAGTATTTT
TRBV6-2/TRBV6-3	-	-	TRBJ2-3	CASSLYPDTQYF	TGTGCCAGCAGTCTCTATCCCGATACGCAGTATTTT
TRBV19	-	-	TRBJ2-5	CASSILQTPYQETQYF	TGTGCCAGTAGTATTTTGCAGACACCGTACCAAGAGACCCAGTACTTC